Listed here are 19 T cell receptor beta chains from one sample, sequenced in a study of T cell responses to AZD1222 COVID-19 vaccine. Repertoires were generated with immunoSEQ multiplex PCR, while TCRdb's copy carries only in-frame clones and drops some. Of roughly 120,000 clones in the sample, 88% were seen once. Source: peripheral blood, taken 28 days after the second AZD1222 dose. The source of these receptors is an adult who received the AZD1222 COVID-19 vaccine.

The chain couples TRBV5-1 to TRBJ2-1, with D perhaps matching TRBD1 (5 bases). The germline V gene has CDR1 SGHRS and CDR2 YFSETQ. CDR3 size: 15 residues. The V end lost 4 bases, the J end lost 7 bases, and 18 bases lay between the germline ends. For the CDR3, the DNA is TGCGCCAGCAGCAAGACAGTCGGTGACTCTAATGAGCAGTTCTTC. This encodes CASSKTVGDSNEQFF.

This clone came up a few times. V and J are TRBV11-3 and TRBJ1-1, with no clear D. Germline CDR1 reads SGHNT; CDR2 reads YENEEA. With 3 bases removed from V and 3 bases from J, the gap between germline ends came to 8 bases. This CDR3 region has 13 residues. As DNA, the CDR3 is TGTGCCAGCAGCTTCGAGGCGGACACTGAAGCTTTCTTT. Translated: CASSFEADTEAFF.

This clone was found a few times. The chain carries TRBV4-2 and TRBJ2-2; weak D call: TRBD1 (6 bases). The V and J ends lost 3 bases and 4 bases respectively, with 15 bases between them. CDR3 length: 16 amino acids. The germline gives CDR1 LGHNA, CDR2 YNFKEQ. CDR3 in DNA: TGTGCCAGCAGCCATTCCCCCACAGGGACCACCGGGGAGCTGTTTTTT. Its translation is CASSHSPTGTTGELFF.

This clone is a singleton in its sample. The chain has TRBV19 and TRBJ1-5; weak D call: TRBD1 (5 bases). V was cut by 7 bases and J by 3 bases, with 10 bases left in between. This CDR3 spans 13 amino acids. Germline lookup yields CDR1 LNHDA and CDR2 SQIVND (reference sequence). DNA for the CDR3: TGTGCCAGTACAGGGCAGTACAATCAGCCCCAGCATTTT. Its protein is CASTGQYNQPQHF.

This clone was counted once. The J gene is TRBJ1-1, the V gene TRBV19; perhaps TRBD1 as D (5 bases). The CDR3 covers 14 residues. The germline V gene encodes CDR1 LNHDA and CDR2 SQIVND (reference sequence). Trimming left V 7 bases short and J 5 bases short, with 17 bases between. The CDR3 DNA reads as TGTGCCAGTAAAGGACTGGGGGAGGGGACTGAAGCTTTCTTT. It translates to CASKGLGEGTEAFF.

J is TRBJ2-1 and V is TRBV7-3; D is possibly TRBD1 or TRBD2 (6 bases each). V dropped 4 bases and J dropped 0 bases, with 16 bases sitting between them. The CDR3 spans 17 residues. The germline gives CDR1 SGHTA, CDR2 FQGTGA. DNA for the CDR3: TGTGCCAGCAGCTCAAAGGGGGGACCCAGCTCCTACAATGAGCAGTTCTTC. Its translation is CASSSKGGPSSYNEQFF.

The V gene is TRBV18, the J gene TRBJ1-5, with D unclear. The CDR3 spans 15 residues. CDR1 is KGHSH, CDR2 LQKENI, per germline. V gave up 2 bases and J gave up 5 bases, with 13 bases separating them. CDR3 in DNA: TGTGCCAGCTCACCATCCCCACAGCAGGATCAGCCCCAGCATTTT. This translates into CASSPSPQQDQPQHF. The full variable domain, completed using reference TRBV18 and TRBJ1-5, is NAGVMQNPRHLVRRRGQEARLRCSPMKGHSHVYWYRQLPEEGLKFMVYLQKENIIDESGMPKERFSAEFPKEGPSILRIQQVVRGDSAAYFCASSPSPQQDQPQHFGDGTRLSIL.

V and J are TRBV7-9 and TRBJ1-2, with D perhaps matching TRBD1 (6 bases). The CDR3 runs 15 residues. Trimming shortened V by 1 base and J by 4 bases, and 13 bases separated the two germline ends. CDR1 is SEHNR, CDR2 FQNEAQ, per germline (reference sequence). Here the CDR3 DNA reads TGTGCCAGCAGCTTAGACGGCAGGGGAAGCTATGGCTACACCTTC. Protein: CASSLDGRGSYGYTF.

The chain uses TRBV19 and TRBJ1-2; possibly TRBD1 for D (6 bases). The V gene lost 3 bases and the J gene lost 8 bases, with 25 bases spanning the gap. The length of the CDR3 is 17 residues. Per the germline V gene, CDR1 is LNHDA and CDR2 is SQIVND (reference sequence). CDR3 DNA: TGTGCCAGTAGTATTGCAGGGGTCGCGCCCTACTCCTTAGGCTACACCTTC. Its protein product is CASSIAGVAPYSLGYTF.

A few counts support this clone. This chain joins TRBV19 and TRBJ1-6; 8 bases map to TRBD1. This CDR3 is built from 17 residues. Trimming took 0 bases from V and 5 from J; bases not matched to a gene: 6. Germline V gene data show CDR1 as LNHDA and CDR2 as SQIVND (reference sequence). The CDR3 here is CASSIEAGTGNNSPLHF. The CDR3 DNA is TGTGCCAGTAGTATAGAGGCCGGGACAGGCAATAATTCACCCCTCCACTTT. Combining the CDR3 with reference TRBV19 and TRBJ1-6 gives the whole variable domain DGGITQSPKYLFRKEGQNVTLSCEQNLNHDAMYWYRQDPGQGLRLIYYSQIVNDFQKGDIAEGYSVSREKKESFPLTVTSAQKNPTAFYLCASSIEAGTGNNSPLHFGNGTRLTVT.

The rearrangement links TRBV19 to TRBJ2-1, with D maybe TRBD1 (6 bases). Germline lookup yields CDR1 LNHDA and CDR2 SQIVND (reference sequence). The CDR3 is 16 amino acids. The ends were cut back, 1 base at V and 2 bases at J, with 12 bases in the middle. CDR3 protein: CASSIGHRAPYNEQFF. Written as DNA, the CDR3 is TGTGCCAGTAGTATAGGTCACAGGGCCCCCTACAATGAGCAGTTCTTC.

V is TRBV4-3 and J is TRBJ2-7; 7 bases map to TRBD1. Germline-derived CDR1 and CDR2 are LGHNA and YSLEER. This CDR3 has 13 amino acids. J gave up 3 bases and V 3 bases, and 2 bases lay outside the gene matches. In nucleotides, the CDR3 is TGCGCCAGCAGCCAGTACAGGGGCTACGAGCAGTACTTC. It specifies CASSQYRGYEQYF.

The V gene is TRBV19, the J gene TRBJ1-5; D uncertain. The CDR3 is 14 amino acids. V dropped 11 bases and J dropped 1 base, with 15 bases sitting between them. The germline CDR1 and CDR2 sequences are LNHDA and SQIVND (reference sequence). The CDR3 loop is CASRRVDSNQPQHF. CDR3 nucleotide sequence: TGTGCCTCTCGAAGGGTTGACAGCAATCAGCCCCAGCATTTT.

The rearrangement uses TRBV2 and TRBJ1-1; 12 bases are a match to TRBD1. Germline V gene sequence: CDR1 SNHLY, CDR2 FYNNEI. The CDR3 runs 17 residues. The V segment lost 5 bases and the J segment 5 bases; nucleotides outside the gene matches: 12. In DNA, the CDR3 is TGTGCCAGCAGTTACCCGGGACAGGGGGCGCGGGAAACTGAAGCTTTCTTT. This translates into CASSYPGQGARETEAFF.

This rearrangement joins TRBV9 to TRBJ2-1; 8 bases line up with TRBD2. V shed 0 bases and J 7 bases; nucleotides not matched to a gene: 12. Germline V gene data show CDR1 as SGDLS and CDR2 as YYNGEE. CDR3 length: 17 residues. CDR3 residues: CASSVGGGKQGGNEQFF. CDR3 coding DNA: TGTGCCAGCAGCGTAGGCGGGGGGAAACAGGGTGGGAATGAGCAGTTCTTC. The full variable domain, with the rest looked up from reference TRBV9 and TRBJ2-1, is DSGVTQTPKHLITATGQRVTLRCSPRSGDLSVYWYQQSLDQGLQFLIQYYNGEERAKGNILERFSAQQFPDLHSELNLSSLELGDSALYFCASSVGGGKQGGNEQFFGPGTRLTVL.

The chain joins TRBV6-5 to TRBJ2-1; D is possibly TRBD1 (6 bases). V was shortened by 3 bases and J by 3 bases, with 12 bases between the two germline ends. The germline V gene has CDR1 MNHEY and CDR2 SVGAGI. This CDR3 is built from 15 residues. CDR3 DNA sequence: TGTGCCAGCAGTTATGGCAGGGGCAGCTACAATGAGCAGTTCTTC. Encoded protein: CASSYGRGSYNEQFF.

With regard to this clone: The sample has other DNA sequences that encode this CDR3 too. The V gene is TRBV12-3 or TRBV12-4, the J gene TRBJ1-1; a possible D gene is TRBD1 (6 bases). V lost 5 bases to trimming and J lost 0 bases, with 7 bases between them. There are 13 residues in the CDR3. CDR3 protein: CASSRQVNTEAFF. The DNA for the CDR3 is TGTGCCAGCAGTCGACAGGTGAACACTGAAGCTTTCTTT.

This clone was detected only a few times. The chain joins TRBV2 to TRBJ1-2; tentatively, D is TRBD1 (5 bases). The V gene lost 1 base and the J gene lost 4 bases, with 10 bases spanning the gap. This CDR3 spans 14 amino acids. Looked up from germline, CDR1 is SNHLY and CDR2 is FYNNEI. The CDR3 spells CASSEGGRIYGYTF. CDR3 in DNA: TGTGCCAGCAGTGAAGGGGGACGGATCTATGGCTACACCTTC.

The CDR3 sequence: CASTSVGGSNEQYF. DNA for the CDR3: TGTGCCAGCACCTCTGTCGGGGGATCGAACGAGCAGTACTTC. The V gene is TRBV6-5, the J gene TRBJ2-7, with TRBD2 as a possible D gene (6 bases). This CDR3 is built from 14 residues. The germline V gene has CDR1 MNHEY and CDR2 SVGAGI. Trimming removed 7 bases at V and 5 bases at J, with 18 bases between.